The clone carrying this TCR beta chain came up a few times. This sample was included in a study of human T cells and chemical hapten exposure. Time point specified: pre-sensitization, week 0. Described treatment: therapeutic diphenylcyclopropenone sensitization with weekly scalp DPC. During construction of the library, unique molecular identifiers were attached to individual cDNA molecules for quantitative, reproducible TCR counting. Each CDR3 protein gets one entry after TCRdb re-called the RACE reads with MiXCR. The repertoire consists of about 80,000 distinct CDR3 sequences, with 14% occurring once and the leading ten covering 3.5% to 6%. J was trimmed by 6 bases and V by 6 bases; bases with no gene match: 3. Germline CDR1 and CDR2: MNHEY and SVGAGI. There are 13 residues in the CDR3.

The specimen comprised whole blood, sampled in connection with sensitization to the hapten diphenylcyclopropenone (DPC). The TCR originated in a woman aged 50 to 65 with alopecia areata. Some clones in this sample may be carry-over from other donors' samples. V usage is TRBV6-5 and J usage is TRBJ2-7, with 12 nucleotides matching TRBD2. As DNA, the CDR3 is TGTGCCAGCAGGCGGACTAGCGGGATCGAGCAGTACTTC. Translated, it gives CASRRTSGIEQYF.